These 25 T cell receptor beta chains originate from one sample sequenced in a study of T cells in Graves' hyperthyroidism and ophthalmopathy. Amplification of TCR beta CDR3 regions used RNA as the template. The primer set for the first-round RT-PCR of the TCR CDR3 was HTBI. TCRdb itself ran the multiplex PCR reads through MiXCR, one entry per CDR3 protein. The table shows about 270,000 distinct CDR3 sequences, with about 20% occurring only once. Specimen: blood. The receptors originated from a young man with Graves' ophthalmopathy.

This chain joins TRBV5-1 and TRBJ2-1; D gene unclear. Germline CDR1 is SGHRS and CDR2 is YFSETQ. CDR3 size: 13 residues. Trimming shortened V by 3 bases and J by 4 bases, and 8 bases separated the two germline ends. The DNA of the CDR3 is TGCGCCAGCAGCTCAAATGGGTACAATGAGCAGTTCTTC. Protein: CASSSNGYNEQFF.

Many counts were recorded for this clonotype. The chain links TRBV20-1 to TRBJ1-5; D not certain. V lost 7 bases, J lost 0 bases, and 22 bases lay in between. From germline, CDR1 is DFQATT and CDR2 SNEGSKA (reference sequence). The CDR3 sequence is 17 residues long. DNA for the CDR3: TGCAGTGTAGCCCTGGTGGGCAGGAGTAATAGCAATCAGCCCCAGCATTTT. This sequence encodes CSVALVGRSNSNQPQHF.

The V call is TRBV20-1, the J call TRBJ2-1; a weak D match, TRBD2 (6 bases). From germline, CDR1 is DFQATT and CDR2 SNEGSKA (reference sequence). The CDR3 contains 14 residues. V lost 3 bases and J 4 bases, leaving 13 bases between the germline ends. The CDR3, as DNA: TGCAGTGCTAGTCGGGACTTTAAGTACAATGAGCAGTTCTTC. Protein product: CSASRDFKYNEQFF.

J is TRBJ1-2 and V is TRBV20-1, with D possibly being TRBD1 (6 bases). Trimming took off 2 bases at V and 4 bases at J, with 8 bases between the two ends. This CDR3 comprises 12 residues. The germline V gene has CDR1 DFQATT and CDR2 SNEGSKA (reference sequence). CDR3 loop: CSARWGAYGYTF. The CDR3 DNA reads TGCAGTGCTAGATGGGGGGCCTATGGCTACACCTTC.

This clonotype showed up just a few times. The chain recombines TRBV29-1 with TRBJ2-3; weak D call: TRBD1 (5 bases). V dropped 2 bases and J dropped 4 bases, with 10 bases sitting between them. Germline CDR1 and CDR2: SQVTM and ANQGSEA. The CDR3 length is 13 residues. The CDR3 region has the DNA TGCAGCGTTGAAAGGGGCCGGTCAGATACGCAGTATTTT. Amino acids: CSVERGRSDTQYF.

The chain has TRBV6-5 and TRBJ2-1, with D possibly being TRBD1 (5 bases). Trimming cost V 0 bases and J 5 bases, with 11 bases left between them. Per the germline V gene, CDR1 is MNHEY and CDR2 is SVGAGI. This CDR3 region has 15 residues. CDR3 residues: CASSYSRERNNEQFF. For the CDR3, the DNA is TGTGCCAGCAGTTACTCCAGGGAAAGGAACAATGAGCAGTTCTTC.

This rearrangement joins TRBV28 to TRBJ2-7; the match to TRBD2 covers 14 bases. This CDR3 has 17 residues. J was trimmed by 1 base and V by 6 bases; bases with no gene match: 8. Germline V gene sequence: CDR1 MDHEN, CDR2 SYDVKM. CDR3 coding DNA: TGTGCCAGCAGCCCGAGGACTAGCGGGAGGACATCCTACGAGCAGTACTTC. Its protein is CASSPRTSGRTSYEQYF.

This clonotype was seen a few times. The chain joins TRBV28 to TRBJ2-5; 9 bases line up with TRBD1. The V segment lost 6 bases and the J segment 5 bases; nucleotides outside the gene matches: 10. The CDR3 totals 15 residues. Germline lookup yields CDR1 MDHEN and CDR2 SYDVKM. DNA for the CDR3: TGTGCCAGCAGCCGAAATACAGGGGGCCTCGAGACCCAGTACTTC. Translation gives CASSRNTGGLETQYF. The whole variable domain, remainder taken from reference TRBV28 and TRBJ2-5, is DVKVTQSSRYLVKRTGEKVFLECVQDMDHENMFWYRQDPGLGLRLIYFSYDVKMKEKGDIPEGYSVSREKKERFSLILESASTNQTSMYLCASSRNTGGLETQYFGPGTRLLVL.

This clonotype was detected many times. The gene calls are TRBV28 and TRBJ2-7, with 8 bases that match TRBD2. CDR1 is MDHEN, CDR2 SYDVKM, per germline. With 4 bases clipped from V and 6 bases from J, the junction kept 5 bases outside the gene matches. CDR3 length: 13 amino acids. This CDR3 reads CASSWVAGIEQYF. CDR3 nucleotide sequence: TGTGCCAGCAGTTGGGTAGCGGGAATCGAGCAGTACTTC.

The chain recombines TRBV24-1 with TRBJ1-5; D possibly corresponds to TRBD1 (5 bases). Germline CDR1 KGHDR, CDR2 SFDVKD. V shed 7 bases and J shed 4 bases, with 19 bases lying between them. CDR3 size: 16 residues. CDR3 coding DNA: TGTGCCACCAGCGAGGCGGGACCCTTAGCAAATCAGCCCCAGCATTTT. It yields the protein CATSEAGPLANQPQHF.

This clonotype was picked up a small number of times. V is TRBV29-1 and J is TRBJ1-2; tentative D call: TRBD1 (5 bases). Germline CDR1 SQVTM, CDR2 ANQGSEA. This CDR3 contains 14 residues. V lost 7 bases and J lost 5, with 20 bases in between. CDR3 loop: CSAGGRQGGYGYTF. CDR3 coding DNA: TGCAGCGCCGGGGGGAGGCAGGGTGGGTATGGCTACACCTTC.

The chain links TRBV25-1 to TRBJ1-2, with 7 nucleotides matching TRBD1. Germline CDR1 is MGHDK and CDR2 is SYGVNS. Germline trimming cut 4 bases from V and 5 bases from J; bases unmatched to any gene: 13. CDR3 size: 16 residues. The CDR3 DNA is TGTGCCAGCAGTGCGCCACCGGGACAGAGCGTTTATGGCTACACCTTC. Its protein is CASSAPPGQSVYGYTF.

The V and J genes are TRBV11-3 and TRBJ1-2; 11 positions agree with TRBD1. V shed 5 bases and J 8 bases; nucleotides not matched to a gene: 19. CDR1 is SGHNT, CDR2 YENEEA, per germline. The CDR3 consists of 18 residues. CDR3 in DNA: TGTGCCAGCAGCCCCGGACAGGGGGCGATTCAGGCTATTGGGGGCTACACCTTC. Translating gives CASSPGQGAIQAIGGYTF.

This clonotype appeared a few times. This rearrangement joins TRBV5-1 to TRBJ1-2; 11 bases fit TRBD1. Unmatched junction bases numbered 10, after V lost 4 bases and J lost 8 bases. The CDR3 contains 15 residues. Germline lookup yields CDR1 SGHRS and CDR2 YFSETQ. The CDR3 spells CASSPDRGLNRGYTF. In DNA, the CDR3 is TGCGCCAGCAGCCCGGACAGGGGGCTTAACCGGGGCTACACCTTC.

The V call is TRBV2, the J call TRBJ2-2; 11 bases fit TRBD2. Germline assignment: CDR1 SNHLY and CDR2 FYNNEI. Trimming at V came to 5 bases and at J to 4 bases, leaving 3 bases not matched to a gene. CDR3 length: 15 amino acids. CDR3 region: CASSRSGRGTGELFF. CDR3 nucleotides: TGTGCCAGCAGTCGTAGCGGGAGGGGCACCGGGGAGCTGTTTTTT.

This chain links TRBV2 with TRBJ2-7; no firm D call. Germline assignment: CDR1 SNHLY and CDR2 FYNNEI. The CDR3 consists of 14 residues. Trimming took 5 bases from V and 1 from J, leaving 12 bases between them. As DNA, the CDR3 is TGTGCCAGCAGTTTGAGTGACCCATCCTACGAGCAGTACTTC. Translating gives CASSLSDPSYEQYF.

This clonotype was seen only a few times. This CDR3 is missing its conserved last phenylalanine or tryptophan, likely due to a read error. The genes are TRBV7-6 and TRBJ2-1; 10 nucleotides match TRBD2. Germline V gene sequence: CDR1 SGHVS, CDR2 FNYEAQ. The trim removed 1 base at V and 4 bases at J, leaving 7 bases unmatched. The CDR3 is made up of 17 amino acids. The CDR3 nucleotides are TGTGCCAGCAGCTTAGAGGGCGGGACTAGCGAATACAATGAGCAGTTCCTC. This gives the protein CASSLEGGTSEYNEQFL.

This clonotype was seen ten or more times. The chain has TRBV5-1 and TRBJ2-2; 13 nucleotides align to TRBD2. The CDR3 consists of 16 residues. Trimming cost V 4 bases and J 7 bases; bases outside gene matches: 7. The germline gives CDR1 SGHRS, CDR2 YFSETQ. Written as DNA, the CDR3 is TGCGCCAGCAGCCCCGGACTAGCGGGAGCTGGCGGGGAGCTGTTTTTT. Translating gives CASSPGLAGAGGELFF.

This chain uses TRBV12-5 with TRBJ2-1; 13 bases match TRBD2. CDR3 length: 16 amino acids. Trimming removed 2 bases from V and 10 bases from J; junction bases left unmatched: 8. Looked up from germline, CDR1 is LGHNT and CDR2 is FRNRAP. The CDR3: CASGLTRTSGSGEQFF. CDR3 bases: TGTGCTAGTGGTTTGACCCGGACTAGCGGGAGTGGGGAGCAGTTCTTC. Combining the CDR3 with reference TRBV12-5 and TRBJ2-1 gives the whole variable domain DARVTQTPRHKVTEMGQEVTMRCQPILGHNTVFWYRQTMMQGLELLAYFRNRAPLDDSGMPKDRFSAEMPDATLATLKIQPSEPRDSAVYFCASGLTRTSGSGEQFFGPGTRLTVL.

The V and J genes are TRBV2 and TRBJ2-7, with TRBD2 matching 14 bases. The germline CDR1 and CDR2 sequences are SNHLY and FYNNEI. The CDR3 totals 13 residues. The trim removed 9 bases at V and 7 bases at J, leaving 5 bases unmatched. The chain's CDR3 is CASNGLAGGEQYF. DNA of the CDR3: TGTGCCAGTAATGGACTAGCGGGAGGTGAGCAGTACTTC.

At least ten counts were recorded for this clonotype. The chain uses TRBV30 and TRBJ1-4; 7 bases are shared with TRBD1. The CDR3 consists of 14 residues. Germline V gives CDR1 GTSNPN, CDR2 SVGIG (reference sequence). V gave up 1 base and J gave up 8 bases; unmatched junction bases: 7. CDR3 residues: CAWSGDSRGEKLFF. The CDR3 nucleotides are TGTGCCTGGAGTGGGGACAGTAGAGGAGAAAAACTGTTTTTT.

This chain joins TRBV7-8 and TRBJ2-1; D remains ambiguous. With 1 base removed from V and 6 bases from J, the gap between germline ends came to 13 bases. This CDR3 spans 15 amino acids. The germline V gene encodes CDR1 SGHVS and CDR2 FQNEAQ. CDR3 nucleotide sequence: TGTGCCAGCAGCTTAGGCCCGTCAATACTCAATGAGCAGTTCTTC. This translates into CASSLGPSILNEQFF. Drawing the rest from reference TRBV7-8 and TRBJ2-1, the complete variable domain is GAGVSQSPRYKVAKRGQDVALRCDPISGHVSLFWYQQALGQGPEFLTYFQNEAQLDKSGLPSDRFFAERPEGSVSTLKIQRTQQEDSAVYLCASSLGPSILNEQFFGPGTRLTVL.

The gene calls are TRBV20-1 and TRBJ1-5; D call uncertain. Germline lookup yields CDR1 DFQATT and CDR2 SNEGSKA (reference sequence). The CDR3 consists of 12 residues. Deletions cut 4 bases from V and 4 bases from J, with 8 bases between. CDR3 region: CSAMVFNQPQHF. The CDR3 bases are TGCAGTGCTATGGTTTTTAATCAGCCCCAGCATTTT.

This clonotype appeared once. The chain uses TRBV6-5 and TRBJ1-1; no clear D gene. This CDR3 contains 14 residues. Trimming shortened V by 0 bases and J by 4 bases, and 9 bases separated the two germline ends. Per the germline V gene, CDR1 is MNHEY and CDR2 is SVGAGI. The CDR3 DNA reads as TGTGCCAGCAGTTACTCGCCGGGATCCACTGAAGCTTTCTTT. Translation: CASSYSPGSTEAFF.

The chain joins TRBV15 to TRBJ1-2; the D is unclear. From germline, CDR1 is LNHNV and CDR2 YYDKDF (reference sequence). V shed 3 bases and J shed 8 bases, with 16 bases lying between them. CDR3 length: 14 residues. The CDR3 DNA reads TGTGCCACCAGCAGGGACGCAGATTCCCGGGGCTACACCTTC. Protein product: CATSRDADSRGYTF.